These 13 T cell receptor beta chains share one sample of origin, sequenced in a study of shared clonotypes between healthy human individuals. The method was immunoSEQ multiplex PCR; TCRdb's version includes in-frame clones alone and lacks a portion of them. The sample carries roughly 2.2 million clones, about nine tenths recorded once. The sequenced sample was naive CD4+ T cells from PBMCs. Subset described: CD45RA+ positively selected. The receptors originated from a man between 18 and 35 years old in good health. Some clones in this sample may be carry-over from other donors' samples.

The V and J genes are TRBV28 and TRBJ1-2, with no clear D. This CDR3 spans 12 amino acids. CDR1 and CDR2 (germline): MDHEN, SYDVKM. V shed 6 bases and J shed 7 bases, with 12 bases lying between them. The DNA for the CDR3 is TGTGCCAGCAGCGGACTGAGGGCTGGCTACACCTTC. Its protein product is CASSGLRAGYTF.

This chain joins TRBV19 and TRBJ2-7, with 11 bases that match TRBD2. CDR1 and CDR2 (germline): LNHDA, SQIVND (reference sequence). V was clipped by 5 bases and J by 0 bases; unmatched bases: 3. CDR3 length equals 15 residues. DNA for the CDR3: TGTGCCAGTAGTCTTACTAGCGGGAGCTCCTACGAGCAGTACTTC. Its translation is CASSLTSGSSYEQYF.

This clone appeared once. The rearrangement links TRBV10-1 to TRBJ1-1; D ambiguous. CDR3 length equals 12 residues. From germline, CDR1 is WNHNN and CDR2 SYGVQD (reference sequence). The ends were cut back, 2 bases at V and 11 bases at J, with 12 bases in the middle. The CDR3: CASSEASLEAFF. The CDR3 DNA reads as TGCGCCAGCAGTGAGGCCTCCCTTGAGGCTTTCTTT.

The rearrangement links TRBV5-1 to TRBJ1-1; 10 bases are a match to TRBD1. The germline V gene has CDR1 SGHRS and CDR2 YFSETQ. The ends lost 7 bases at V and 1 base at J; junction bases unmatched: 7. This CDR3 region has 15 residues. The DNA of the CDR3 is TGCGCCAGCCGTCCCGGGACAGGGGCGAACACTGAAGCTTTCTTT. This encodes CASRPGTGANTEAFF.

The chain links TRBV29-1 to TRBJ2-6; a possible D gene is TRBD1 (5 bases). Looked up from germline, CDR1 is SQVTM and CDR2 is ANQGSEA. This CDR3 comprises 14 residues. Trimming shortened V by 4 bases and J by 4 bases, and 11 bases separated the two germline ends. The CDR3 is CSVGGVGGANVLTF. CDR3 in DNA: TGCAGCGTTGGGGGCGTCGGGGGGGCCAACGTCCTGACTTTC.

For this clone: The sample has other DNA sequences that encode this CDR3 too. This sequence joins TRBV10-3 and TRBJ2-3; D not resolved. CDR1 and CDR2 from the germline V gene are ENHRY and SYGVKD. This CDR3 has 11 residues. Trimming removed 5 bases at V and 3 bases at J, with 3 bases between. DNA of the CDR3: TGTGCCATCAGTAATACAGATACGCAGTATTTT. Translating gives CAISNTDTQYF.

J is TRBJ1-1 and V is TRBV18; D ambiguous. V lost 0 bases to trimming and J lost 1 base, with 12 bases between them. The length of the CDR3 is 16 residues. Germline lookup yields CDR1 KGHSH and CDR2 LQKENI. The CDR3 coding sequence is TGTGCCAGCTCACCACCGCCGAGACAATCGAACACTGAAGCTTTCTTT. This encodes CASSPPPRQSNTEAFF.

The chain recombines TRBV6-5 with TRBJ2-2, with no clear D. CDR3 size: 13 residues. Germline CDR1 reads MNHEY; CDR2 reads SVGAGI. V lost 10 bases to trimming and J lost 2 bases, with 11 bases between them. CDR3: CAIRNTNTGELFF. The DNA of the CDR3 is TGTGCCATCCGTAATACTAACACCGGGGAGCTGTTTTTT.

The rearrangement links TRBV27 to TRBJ1-4, with 8 bases matching TRBD1. The CDR3 sequence is 15 residues long. V shed 0 bases, J shed 7 bases, and the junction held 4 bases outside the gene matches. Germline V gene sequence: CDR1 MNHEY, CDR2 SMNVEV (reference sequence). CDR3: CASSLSRGQSEKLFF. The CDR3 nucleotides read TGTGCCAGCAGTTTATCCAGGGGGCAGAGTGAAAAACTGTTTTTT.

The chain recombines TRBV2 with TRBJ1-2, with a tentative D call TRBD1 (6 bases). Trimming took off 8 bases at V and 3 bases at J, with 16 bases between the two ends. CDR3 length: 14 residues. Germline assignment: CDR1 SNHLY and CDR2 FYNNEI. Here the CDR3 reads CASLGVRGDYGYTF. The DNA for the CDR3 is TGTGCCAGCTTGGGTGTAAGGGGGGACTATGGCTACACCTTC.

The chain carries TRBV10-2 and TRBJ2-3, with 16 bases fitting TRBD2. CDR1 is WSHSY and CDR2 is SAAADI in the germline V gene. With 4 bases clipped from V and 6 bases from J, the junction kept 10 bases outside the gene matches. The CDR3 extends over 18 amino acids. For the CDR3, the DNA is TGCGCCAGCAGTGTTACGGGACTAGCGGGAGGGAGGGAGGATACGCAGTATTTT. Its protein product is CASSVTGLAGGREDTQYF.

The chain recombines TRBV5-4 with TRBJ2-7; tentatively, D is TRBD1 (6 bases). Per germline, CDR1 SGHNT and CDR2 YYREEE (reference sequence). Trimming cost V 3 bases and J 1 base, with 8 bases left between them. This CDR3 has 13 amino acids. CDR3 region: CASSYRVSYEQYF. Written as DNA, the CDR3 is TGTGCCAGCAGCTACAGGGTTTCCTACGAGCAGTACTTC.

This chain links TRBV19 with TRBJ1-1, with 7 bases fitting TRBD1. This CDR3 is built from 13 residues. Germline CDR1 LNHDA, CDR2 SQIVND (reference sequence). V dropped 5 bases and J dropped 4; count of bases not matched to a gene: 4. In DNA form, the CDR3 reads TGTGCCAGTAGTCCATGGACAGGCACTGAAGCTTTCTTT. Translated, it gives CASSPWTGTEAFF.